This record covers a single TCR beta chain. Its antigen is as yet unknown. This sample is drawn from a study of PD-1 blockade in mismatch repair-deficient tumors. About the study: Patients had around 11 mismatch repair-deficient cancer types, all previously treated and progressing. General study results and limits: Rapid post-treatment expansion, then contraction, generally preceding radiologic response, marked tumor-resident clones.

Some clones are missing from TCRdb's copy, which holds only in-frame ones; the method was immunoSEQ multiplex PCR. The data show over 15,000 clones, with approximately 84% seen just once and around 3.7% held by the top ten. The CDR3 extends over 15 amino acids. Germline V gene lookup returns CDR1 SGHRS and CDR2 YFSETQ. Trimming left V 0 bases short and J 4 bases short, with 11 bases between. Mismatch repair deficiency was confirmed in all patients, by PCR or immunohistochemistry. The specimen was PBMCs, collected 4 weeks after starting pembrolizumab. This sequence joins TRBV5-1 and TRBJ1-5; TRBD1 might be the D (6 bases). The sequence derives from an adult with mismatch repair-deficient cancer. The CDR3: CASSLAGQGNQPQHF. The CDR3 DNA sequence: TGCGCCAGCAGCTTGGCAGGCCAGGGGAATCAGCCCCAGCATTTT.